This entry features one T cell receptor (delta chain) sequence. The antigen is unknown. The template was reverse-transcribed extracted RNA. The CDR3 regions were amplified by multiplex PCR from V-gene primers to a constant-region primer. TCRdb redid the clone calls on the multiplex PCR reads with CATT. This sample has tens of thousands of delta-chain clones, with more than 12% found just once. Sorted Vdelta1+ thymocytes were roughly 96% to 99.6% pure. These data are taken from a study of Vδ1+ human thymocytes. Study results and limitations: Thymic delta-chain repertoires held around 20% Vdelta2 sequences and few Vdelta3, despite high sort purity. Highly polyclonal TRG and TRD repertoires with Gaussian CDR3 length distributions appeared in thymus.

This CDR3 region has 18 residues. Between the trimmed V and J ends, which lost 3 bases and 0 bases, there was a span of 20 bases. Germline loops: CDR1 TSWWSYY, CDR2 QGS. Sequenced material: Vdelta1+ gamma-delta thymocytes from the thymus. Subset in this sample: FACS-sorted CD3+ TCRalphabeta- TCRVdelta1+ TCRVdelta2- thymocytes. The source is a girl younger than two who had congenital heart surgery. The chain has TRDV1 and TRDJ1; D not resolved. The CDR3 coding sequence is TGTGCTCTTGGGGACAAAAGGAGGCCGTGTAGTTACACCGATAAACTCATCTTT. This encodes CALGDKRRPCSYTDKLIF.